Listed below are T cell receptor beta chains from one sample, sequenced in a study of T-cell memory formation after mild COVID-19. TCRdb fed the 5' RACE reads into MiXCR, producing one record per CDR3 protein. The sample holds roughly 340,000 distinct CDR3 sequences, less than 20% seen once. The material sequenced was PBMCs or a T cell subset sorted from them (not recorded which). Every receptor here comes from a young man who had mild COVID-19 (a few samples of this study predate the infection). Cell type and time point are not known. CDR3s include the opening cysteine and the closing phenylalanine or tryptophan. The order of the fields is J gene, clone size, V gene, D gene, CDR3 DNA, CDR3 protein. The D gene is left open where the match is weak. Size tells how often a clone was seen (once, few, many) or the class of an expanded clone, and some rows leave it out.

j_gene: TRBJ2-7; abundance: .; v_gene: TRBV6-6; d_gene: .; CDR3nt: TGTGCCAGCAGTTCCAGGGATAACTACGAGCAGTACTTC; CDR3aa: CASSSRDNYEQYF
j_gene: TRBJ2-1; abundance: many; v_gene: TRBV7-6; d_gene: TRBD2; CDR3nt: TGTGCCAGCAGCCGTCGGACTAGCGGATACAATGAGCAGTTCTTC; CDR3aa: CASSRRTSGYNEQFF
j_gene: TRBJ2-7; abundance: .; v_gene: TRBV4-3; d_gene: TRBD1; CDR3nt: TGCGCCAGCAGCCAAGAGGGGACAGGGTTCGAGCAGTACTTC; CDR3aa: CASSQEGTGFEQYF
j_gene: TRBJ1-1; abundance: .; v_gene: TRBV5-1; d_gene: TRBD1; CDR3nt: TGCGCCAGCAGCCCCGGACAGGCTGAAAACACTGAAGCTTTCTTT; CDR3aa: CASSPGQAENTEAFF
j_gene: TRBJ1-3; abundance: few; v_gene: TRBV29-1; d_gene: .; CDR3nt: TGCAGCGTCCAGATCACTGGAAACACCATATATTTT; CDR3aa: CSVQITGNTIYF
j_gene: TRBJ2-1; abundance: large; v_gene: TRBV27; d_gene: TRBD2; CDR3nt: TGTGCCACCGGGACTAGAGGGGGGGGTCGGTTCTTC; CDR3aa: CATGTRGGGRFF
j_gene: TRBJ2-1; abundance: few; v_gene: TRBV2; d_gene: .; CDR3nt: TGTGCCAGCAGTGCCGACAACTACAATGAGCAGTTCTTC; CDR3aa: CASSADNYNEQFF
j_gene: TRBJ2-3; abundance: few; v_gene: TRBV9; d_gene: .; CDR3nt: TGTGCCAGCAGCGTAGAGTACGAAACAGATACGCAGTATTTT; CDR3aa: CASSVEYETDTQYF
j_gene: TRBJ2-2; abundance: .; v_gene: TRBV28; d_gene: .; CDR3nt: TGTGCCAGTGGGACGGCGAACACCGGGGAGCTGTTTTTT; CDR3aa: CASGTANTGELFF
j_gene: TRBJ1-1; abundance: few; v_gene: TRBV9; d_gene: .; CDR3nt: TGTGCCAGCAGCGTAAGCGTGGCGCAGGTGGACACTGAAGCTTTCTTT; CDR3aa: CASSVSVAQVDTEAFF
j_gene: TRBJ2-7; abundance: .; v_gene: TRBV29-1; d_gene: .; CDR3nt: TGCAGCGTTGAGGAGGGCGGCTGGGGTGCCTACGAGCAGTACTTC; CDR3aa: CSVEEGGWGAYEQYF
j_gene: TRBJ2-3; abundance: .; v_gene: TRBV12-3/TRBV12-4; d_gene: .; CDR3nt: TGTGCCAGCAGTTTAGTGGCGGGGAGTGGCACAGATACGCAGTATTTT; CDR3aa: CASSLVAGSGTDTQYF
j_gene: TRBJ1-5; abundance: .; v_gene: TRBV12-3/TRBV12-4; d_gene: .; CDR3nt: TGTGCCAGCGGGTTGAGGGGGAGCAATCAGCCCCAGCATTTT; CDR3aa: CASGLRGSNQPQHF
j_gene: TRBJ2-3; abundance: .; v_gene: TRBV9; d_gene: .; CDR3nt: TGTGCCAGCAGCGTACTAACGACAGATACGCAGTATTTT; CDR3aa: CASSVLTTDTQYF
j_gene: TRBJ2-5; abundance: .; v_gene: TRBV19; d_gene: .; CDR3nt: TGTGCCAGTAGCCCGGGGAAACAATACCGCCGGGAGACCCAGTACTTC; CDR3aa: CASSPGKQYRRETQYF
j_gene: TRBJ2-3; abundance: .; v_gene: TRBV4-3; d_gene: TRBD2; CDR3nt: TGCGCCAGCAGCCCCCAAGGGACTAGCGGGGATACGCAGTATTTT; CDR3aa: CASSPQGTSGDTQYF
j_gene: TRBJ2-3; abundance: few; v_gene: TRBV29-1; d_gene: TRBD2; CDR3nt: TGCAGCGTTTATAGCGGGGGCCCAGATACGCAGTATTTT; CDR3aa: CSVYSGGPDTQYF
j_gene: TRBJ1-1; abundance: few; v_gene: TRBV5-1; d_gene: .; CDR3nt: TGCGCCAGCAGCTTGTCTACTAGACTTTTGAACACTGAAGCTTTCTTT; CDR3aa: CASSLSTRLLNTEAFF
j_gene: TRBJ1-6; abundance: .; v_gene: TRBV5-8; d_gene: .; CDR3nt: TGTGCCAGCAGCCCGGAGGTACACCCTAATTCACCCCTCCACTTT; CDR3aa: CASSPEVHPNSPLHF
j_gene: TRBJ1-1; abundance: many; v_gene: TRBV20-1; d_gene: .; CDR3nt: TGCAGTGCTAGGGGGAACACTGAAGCTTTCTTT; CDR3aa: CSARGNTEAFF
j_gene: TRBJ2-1; abundance: .; v_gene: TRBV5-5; d_gene: TRBD2; CDR3nt: TGTGCCAGCAGCTCTCCTAGCGGGTACTACAATGAGCAGTTCTTC; CDR3aa: CASSSPSGYYNEQFF
j_gene: TRBJ1-2; abundance: .; v_gene: TRBV5-1; d_gene: .; CDR3nt: TGCGCCAGCAGCTTGGAACGGTCGTCGGGCGGCTACACCTTC; CDR3aa: CASSLERSSGGYTF
j_gene: TRBJ1-4; abundance: .; v_gene: TRBV4-1; d_gene: .; CDR3nt: TGCGCCAGCAGCCAACAGGACCGGCGGGATGAAAAACTGTTTTTT; CDR3aa: CASSQQDRRDEKLFF
j_gene: TRBJ2-1; abundance: few; v_gene: TRBV4-3; d_gene: .; CDR3nt: TGCGCCAGCAGCCAAGCCGGGGCGCTCGGGCAGTTCTTC; CDR3aa: CASSQAGALGQFF
j_gene: TRBJ1-2; abundance: few; v_gene: TRBV7-2; d_gene: .; CDR3nt: TGTGCCAGCAGCGCCCAGAATAGAGATGGGGGCCTTAGAGGCTACACCTTC; CDR3aa: CASSAQNRDGGLRGYTF
j_gene: TRBJ2-1; abundance: few; v_gene: TRBV6-5; d_gene: TRBD1; CDR3nt: TGTGCCAGCAGACCGGACAGGGGCAATGAGCAGTTCTTC; CDR3aa: CASRPDRGNEQFF
j_gene: TRBJ2-7; abundance: .; v_gene: TRBV5-1; d_gene: .; CDR3nt: TGCGCCAGCAGCTGGTCGAGAAAAAAGCAGTACTTC; CDR3aa: CASSWSRKKQYF
j_gene: TRBJ1-1; abundance: few; v_gene: TRBV25-1; d_gene: TRBD1; CDR3nt: TGTGCCAGCAGTGAATATGGAGGACAGGCGCGTGAAGCTTTCTTT; CDR3aa: CASSEYGGQAREAFF
j_gene: TRBJ2-3; abundance: few; v_gene: TRBV7-2; d_gene: TRBD2; CDR3nt: TGTGCCAGCAGCTTAGAGTCTACTAGCGCAGATACGCAGTATTTT; CDR3aa: CASSLESTSADTQYF
j_gene: TRBJ1-2; abundance: .; v_gene: TRBV7-9; d_gene: .; CDR3nt: TGTGCCAGCAGCTTATTCTCAGGGAATGTTGGCTACACCTTC; CDR3aa: CASSLFSGNVGYTF